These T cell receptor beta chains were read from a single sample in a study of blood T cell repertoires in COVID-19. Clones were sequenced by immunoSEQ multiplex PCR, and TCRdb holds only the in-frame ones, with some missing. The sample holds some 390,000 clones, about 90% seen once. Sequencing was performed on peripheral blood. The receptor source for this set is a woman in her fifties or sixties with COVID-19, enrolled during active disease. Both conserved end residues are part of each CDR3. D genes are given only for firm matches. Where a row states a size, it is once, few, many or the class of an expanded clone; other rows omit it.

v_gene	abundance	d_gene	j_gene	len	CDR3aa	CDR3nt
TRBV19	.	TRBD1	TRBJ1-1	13	CASSTDRASVAFF	TGTGCCAGTAGTACGGACAGGGCCTCGGTCGCTTTCTTT
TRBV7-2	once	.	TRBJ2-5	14	CASSPTRSQETQYF	TGTGCCAGCAGCCCCACCCGTTCTCAGGAGACCCAGTACTTC
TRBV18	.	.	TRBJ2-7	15	CASSTQGTTPYEQYF	TGTGCCAGCTCAACACAGGGGACTACACCCTACGAGCAGTACTTC
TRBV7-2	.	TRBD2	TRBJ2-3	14	CASTVLRGSTSQYF	TGTGCCAGCACCGTTTTGCGGGGGTCCACCTCGCAGTATTTT
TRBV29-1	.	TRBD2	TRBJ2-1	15	CSVGSSGGALHEQFF	TGCAGCGTTGGCTCTAGCGGGGGGGCCCTTCATGAGCAGTTCTTC
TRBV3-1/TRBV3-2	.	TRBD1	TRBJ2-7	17	CASSQDRYWDRVSEQYF	TGTGCCAGCAGCCAAGATAGGTATTGGGACAGGGTCAGCGAGCAGTACTTC
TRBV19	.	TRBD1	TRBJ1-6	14	CASSAQGGGSPLHF	TGTGCCAGTAGTGCACAGGGGGGAGGTTCACCCCTCCACTTT
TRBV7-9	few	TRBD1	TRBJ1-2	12	CASSTGGDGYTF	TGTGCCAGCAGCACAGGGGGGGATGGCTACACCTTC
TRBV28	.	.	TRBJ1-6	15	CASSPGGARYSPLHF	TGTGCCAGCAGTCCAGGAGGGGCGCGGTATTCACCCCTCCACTTT
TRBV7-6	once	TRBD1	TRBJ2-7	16	CASSLAPGTGDYEQYF	TGTGCCAGCAGCTTAGCCCCCGGGACAGGGGACTACGAGCAGTACTTC
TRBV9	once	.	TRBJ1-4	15	CASSPQGIAGEKLFF	TGTGCCAGCAGCCCCCAGGGTATAGCGGGTGAAAAACTGTTTTTT
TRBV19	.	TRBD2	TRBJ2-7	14	CASSGGGSSYEQYF	TGTGCCAGTAGCGGGGGGGGAAGCTCCTACGAGCAGTACTTC
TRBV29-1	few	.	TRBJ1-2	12	CSVEAPGGGYTF	TGCAGCGTTGAAGCGCCGGGCGGGGGCTACACCTTC
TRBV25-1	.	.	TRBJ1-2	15	CASSELDRPLYGYTF	TGTGCCAGCAGTGAATTGGACAGACCCCTCTATGGCTACACCTTC
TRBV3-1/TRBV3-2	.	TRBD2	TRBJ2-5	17	CASSPSSGGAPGETQYF	TGTGCCAGCAGTCCGTCTAGCGGGGGTGCACCTGGGGAGACCCAGTACTTC
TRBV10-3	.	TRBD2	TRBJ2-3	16	CAISETSGGAVNTQYF	TGTGCCATCAGTGAGACTAGCGGGGGGGCCGTGAATACGCAGTATTTT
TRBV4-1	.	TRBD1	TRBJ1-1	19	CASSQPYNYVGTGNTEAFF	TGCGCCAGCAGCCAGCCTTATAATTACGTCGGGACAGGAAACACTGAAGCTTTCTTT
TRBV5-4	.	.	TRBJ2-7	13	CASSFGHRYEQYF	TGTGCCAGCAGCTTCGGTCACCGCTACGAGCAGTACTTC
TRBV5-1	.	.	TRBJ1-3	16	CASSSGGSVSGNTIYF	TGCGCCAGCAGCTCGGGGGGGTCGGTCTCTGGAAACACCATATATTTT
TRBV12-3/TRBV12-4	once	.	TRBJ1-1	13	CASSFGDNTEAFF	TGTGCCAGCAGTTTCGGGGATAACACTGAAGCTTTCTTT
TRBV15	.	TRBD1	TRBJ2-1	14	CAIARDRGRNEQFF	TGTGCCATCGCCCGGGACAGGGGTCGCAATGAGCAGTTCTTC
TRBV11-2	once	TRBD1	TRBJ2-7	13	CASSYGQAYEQYF	TGTGCCAGCAGCTACGGACAGGCCTACGAGCAGTACTTC
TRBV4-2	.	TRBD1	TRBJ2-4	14	CATRQGASIDIQYF	TGTGCCACCCGACAGGGGGCTTCTATAGACATTCAGTACTTC
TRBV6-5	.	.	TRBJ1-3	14	CASTGSNTGNTIYF	TGTGCCAGTACAGGGAGTAACACAGGAAACACCATATATTTT
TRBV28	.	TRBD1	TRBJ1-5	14	CASSPQGAFQPQHF	TGTGCCAGCAGTCCCCAGGGGGCTTTTCAGCCCCAGCATTTT
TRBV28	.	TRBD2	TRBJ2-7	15	CASSLLGAGVVEQYF	TGTGCCAGCAGCTTGTTGGGCGCGGGGGTAGTCGAGCAGTACTTC
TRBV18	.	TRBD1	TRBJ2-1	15	CASCTGTGSYNEQFF	TGTGCCAGCTGTACCGGGACAGGCTCCTACAATGAGCAGTTCTTC
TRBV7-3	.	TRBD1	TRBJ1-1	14	CASSFRQGAGEAFF	TGTGCCAGCAGCTTTCGACAGGGGGCCGGTGAAGCTTTCTTT
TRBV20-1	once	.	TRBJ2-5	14	CSASPGGAGETQYF	TGCAGTGCTAGTCCCGGCGGGGCAGGGGAGACCCAGTACTTC
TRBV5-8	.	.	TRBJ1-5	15	CASSRGQNSNQPQHF	TGTGCCAGCAGCCGAGGACAGAATAGCAATCAGCCCCAGCATTTT
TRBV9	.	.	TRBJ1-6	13	CASTRGGNSPLHF	TGTGCCAGCACTAGGGGTGGTAATTCACCCCTCCACTTT
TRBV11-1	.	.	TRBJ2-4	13	CASSLEGVGIQYF	TGTGCCAGCAGCTTAGAAGGGGTTGGCATTCAGTACTTC
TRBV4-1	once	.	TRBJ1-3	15	CASSQGIQGRNTIYF	TGCGCCAGCAGCCAGGGGATCCAGGGAAGGAACACCATATATTTT
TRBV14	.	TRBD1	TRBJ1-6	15	CASSQVGRGRSPLHF	TGTGCCAGCAGCCAAGTTGGCAGGGGGCGATCACCCCTCCACTTT
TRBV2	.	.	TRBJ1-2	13	CASQREGLYGYTF	TGTGCCAGCCAAAGGGAGGGCCTCTATGGCTACACCTTC
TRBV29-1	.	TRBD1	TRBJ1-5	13	CSAGTGRDQPQHF	TGCAGCGCTGGGACAGGGAGGGATCAGCCCCAGCATTTT
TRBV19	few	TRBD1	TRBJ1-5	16	CASSMGGRGSNQPQHF	TGTGCCAGTAGTATGGGGGGCAGGGGGTCCAATCAGCCCCAGCATTTT
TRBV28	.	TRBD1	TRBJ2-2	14	CASRTGGDTGELFF	TGTGCCAGCAGGACAGGGGGAGACACCGGGGAGCTGTTTTTT
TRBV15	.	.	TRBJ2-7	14	CATSREGGAYEQYF	TGTGCCACCAGCAGAGAGGGAGGAGCCTACGAGCAGTACTTC
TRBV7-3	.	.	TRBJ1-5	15	CASSLTARGGQPQHF	TGTGCCAGCAGCTTAACCGCCAGGGGCGGTCAGCCCCAGCATTTT
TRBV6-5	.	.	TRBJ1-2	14	CASSYSGGHYGYTF	TGTGCCAGCAGTTACTCCGGGGGGCACTATGGCTACACCTTC
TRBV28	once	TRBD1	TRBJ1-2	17	CASSRRRLQGSDYGYTF	TGTGCCAGCAGCCGTAGGAGATTACAGGGGTCGGACTATGGCTACACCTTC
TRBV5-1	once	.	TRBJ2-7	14	CASSLGLGSYEQYF	TGCGCCAGCAGCTTGGGTCTAGGCTCCTACGAGCAGTACTTC
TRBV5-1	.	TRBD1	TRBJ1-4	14	CASRTGTGGEKLFF	TGCGCCAGCAGGACCGGGACAGGGGGTGAAAAACTGTTTTTT
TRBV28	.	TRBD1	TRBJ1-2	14	CASSLGRGESGYTF	TGTGCCAGCAGTTTAGGCAGGGGGGAGAGTGGCTACACCTTC
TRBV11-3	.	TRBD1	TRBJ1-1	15	CASSSSTGQGAEAFF	TGTGCCAGCAGCTCATCAACAGGGCAGGGGGCTGAAGCTTTCTTT
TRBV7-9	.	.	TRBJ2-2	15	CASSLGSRGTGELFF	TGTGCCAGCAGCTTAGGGTCCAGGGGCACCGGGGAGCTGTTTTTT